These 21 T cell receptor beta chains came from one sample sequenced in a study of T cell changes during pregnancy in multiple sclerosis. TCRdb's table, derived via immunoSEQ multiplex PCR, lists solely in-frame clones and lacks some. The profile covers roughly 49,000 clones, with nearly 95% appearing a single time and 0.8% to 1% taken by the ten largest. The material sequenced was peripheral blood, taken after pregnancy. These receptors were collected from a female donor with multiple sclerosis, enrolled in a pregnancy study.

This clone appeared once. This chain links TRBV6-5 with TRBJ1-2, with D unclear. CDR1 is MNHEY and CDR2 is SVGAGI in the germline V gene. The V end lost 0 bases, the J end lost 5 bases, and 10 bases lay between the germline ends. The CDR3 has 14 residues. The DNA of the CDR3 is TGTGCCAGCAGTTACTCCCGACACCTTTATGGCTACACCTTC. Residues: CASSYSRHLYGYTF.

This sequence joins TRBV19 and TRBJ1-3; possibly TRBD1 for D (5 bases). The germline V and J ends were trimmed by 1 base and 2 bases, with 12 bases remaining between them. The CDR3 has 16 residues. Germline CDR1 is LNHDA and CDR2 is SQIVND (reference sequence). The CDR3 bases are TGTGCCAGTAGTATAGTTGGTGTCAGGGCTGGAAACACCATATATTTT. It is translated as CASSIVGVRAGNTIYF.

The chain combines TRBV29-1 with TRBJ1-2, with D possibly matching TRBD1 (5 bases). This CDR3 is built from 11 residues. Trimming took off 6 bases at V and 9 bases at J, with 14 bases between the two ends. Germline CDR1 SQVTM, CDR2 ANQGSEA. The CDR3: CSVGSQGRYTF. For the CDR3, the DNA is TGCAGCGTGGGGTCGCAGGGCCGCTACACCTTC.

V and J are TRBV29-1 and TRBJ1-5; D is unresolved. The CDR3 extends over 14 amino acids. Looked up from germline, CDR1 is SQVTM and CDR2 is ANQGSEA. V lost 3 bases and J lost 4, with 13 bases in between. The DNA for the CDR3 is TGCAGCGTTGAGGAGGGCCCAGGAAATCAGCCCCAGCATTTT. This gives the protein CSVEEGPGNQPQHF.

V and J are TRBV6-1 and TRBJ1-2; the D gene is possibly TRBD1 (5 bases). Trimming removed 3 bases at V and 8 bases at J, with 19 bases between. This CDR3 contains 15 residues. CDR1 is MNHNS, CDR2 SASEGT, per germline. The CDR3 reads CASSEGGAQQRGYTF. The CDR3, as DNA: TGTGCCAGCAGTGAGGGAGGGGCCCAACAAAGGGGCTACACCTTC.

This chain connects TRBV27 to TRBJ1-1; TRBD1 might be the D (6 bases). CDR1 and CDR2 from the germline V gene are MNHEY and SMNVEV (reference sequence). Trimming removed 6 bases at V and 1 base at J, with 12 bases between. The CDR3 runs 14 residues. CDR3 DNA: TGTGCCAGCAGAGCAGGGGTGGCGAACACTGAAGCTTTCTTT. Translated: CASRAGVANTEAFF.

The genes are TRBV6-4 and TRBJ2-7, with 8 bases identical to TRBD1. V trimming: 4 bases; J trimming: 4 bases; junction bases outside the gene matches: 9. CDR3 length equals 15 residues. Germline assignment: CDR1 MRHNA and CDR2 SNTAGT. CDR3 bases: TGTGCCAGCAGTGCCAAGACAGGGGCGACATACGAGCAGTACTTC. Residues: CASSAKTGATYEQYF.

The J gene is TRBJ2-3, the V gene TRBV15; D remains ambiguous. V lost 1 base, J lost 1 base, and 6 bases lay in between. Germline V gene data show CDR1 as LNHNV and CDR2 as YYDKDF (reference sequence). CDR3 length equals 14 residues. The chain's CDR3 is CATSRGSGTDTQYF. The CDR3 DNA reads TGTGCCACCAGCAGAGGTTCGGGCACAGATACGCAGTATTTT.

V and J are TRBV9 and TRBJ2-3; D call uncertain. Germline V CDR1 and CDR2: SGDLS, YYNGEE. The CDR3 consists of 15 residues. V was clipped by 2 bases and J by 2 bases, with 12 bases between them. The CDR3, as DNA: TGTGCCAGCAGCGTTACTTCTTTAGACACAGATACGCAGTATTTT. This sequence encodes CASSVTSLDTDTQYF.

This chain uses TRBV6-4 with TRBJ1-2, with 10 bases that match TRBD1. V lost 6 bases to trimming and J lost 4 bases; unmatched junction nucleotides: 8. The germline gives CDR1 MRHNA, CDR2 SNTAGT. This CDR3 region has 15 residues. In DNA form, the CDR3 reads TGTGCCAGCAGCCCCGACAGGGGGCCGACCTATGGCTACACCTTC. Its protein is CASSPDRGPTYGYTF.

V usage is TRBV5-1 and J usage is TRBJ1-5, with D perhaps TRBD1 (6 bases). The germline V gene has CDR1 SGHRS and CDR2 YFSETQ. The CDR3 loop spans 14 amino acids. The V and J ends lost 4 bases and 3 bases respectively, with 11 bases between them. CDR3 sequence (DNA): TGCGCCAGCAGCCTGGACAGACCCAATCAGCCCCAGCATTTT. This sequence encodes CASSLDRPNQPQHF.

The chain joins TRBV5-4 to TRBJ2-1, with 10 bases fitting TRBD2. Trimming took 2 bases from V and 2 from J; bases not matched to a gene: 4. The CDR3 has 16 amino acids. The germline V gene has CDR1 SGHNT and CDR2 YYREEE (reference sequence). In DNA, the CDR3 is TGTGCCAGCAGCTTATCCCTAGCGGGGGCCTACAATGAGCAGTTCTTC. It encodes CASSLSLAGAYNEQFF.

This rearrangement joins TRBV14 to TRBJ1-2; perhaps TRBD1 as D (5 bases). Looked up from germline, CDR1 is SGHDN and CDR2 is FVKESK. The CDR3 extends over 14 amino acids. The V end was cut by 4 bases, the J end by 8 bases, with 17 bases between. CDR3 region: CASSPGYGLGGYTF. The DNA of the CDR3 is TGTGCCAGCAGCCCAGGGTACGGGCTGGGCGGCTACACCTTC.

This clone has only a few counts. The chain joins TRBV19 to TRBJ1-2; a possible D gene is TRBD1 (6 bases). This CDR3 comprises 14 residues. Germline assignment: CDR1 LNHDA and CDR2 SQIVND (reference sequence). V lost 3 bases and J 8 bases, leaving 16 bases between the germline ends. CDR3 nucleotide sequence: TGTGCCAGTAGTATCGGAGCGGGGGCGAAAGGCTACACCTTC. Translation gives CASSIGAGAKGYTF.

The chain recombines TRBV9 with TRBJ2-2, with a weak D call TRBD1 (5 bases). Trimming shortened V by 4 bases and J by 6 bases, and 13 bases separated the two germline ends. CDR3 length: 14 residues. Germline V gene lookup returns CDR1 SGDLS and CDR2 YYNGEE. CDR3 residues: CASSTPSRAGELFF. CDR3 bases: TGTGCCAGCAGCACCCCCTCCAGGGCCGGGGAGCTGTTTTTT.

This chain connects TRBV18 to TRBJ1-6; D uncertain. The germline V gene has CDR1 KGHSH and CDR2 LQKENI. This CDR3 comprises 14 residues. The V end was cut by 3 bases, the J end by 8 bases, with 11 bases between. CDR3: CASSPRTGDSPLHF. The CDR3 DNA reads TGTGCCAGCTCACCCCGGACTGGGGATTCACCCCTCCACTTT.

The V and J genes are TRBV14 and TRBJ1-1; no reliable D call. The CDR3 consists of 14 residues. Trimming pared 4 bases from V and 11 bases from J, leaving 20 bases between. CDR1 is SGHDN and CDR2 is FVKESK in the germline V gene. CDR3 protein: CASSPLGGLKMAFF. CDR3 coding DNA: TGTGCCAGCAGCCCTCTAGGAGGGTTAAAGATGGCTTTCTTT. The full variable domain, completed using reference TRBV14 and TRBJ1-1, is EAGVTQFPSHSVIEKGQTVTLRCDPISGHDNLYWYRRVMGKEIKFLLHFVKESKQDESGMPNNRFLAERTGGTYSTLKVQPAELEDSGVYFCASSPLGGLKMAFFGQGTRLTVV.

This chain joins TRBV5-1 and TRBJ2-2, with TRBD2 as a possible D gene (5 bases). Looked up from germline, CDR1 is SGHRS and CDR2 is YFSETQ. V lost 5 bases to trimming and J lost 1 base, with 9 bases between them. CDR3 length: 14 amino acids. The CDR3 DNA sequence: TGCGCCAGCAGATCGGGGTTGAACACCGGGGAGCTGTTTTTT. Protein sequence: CASRSGLNTGELFF.

The rearrangement uses TRBV18 and TRBJ1-5, with 7 nucleotides matching TRBD1. Per germline, CDR1 KGHSH and CDR2 LQKENI. J gave up 6 bases and V 6 bases, and 8 bases lay outside the gene matches. This CDR3 is 14 amino acids long. The CDR3 nucleotides read TGTGCCAGCTCGGATACAGGGGAGCGTCAGCCCCAGCATTTT. The encoded protein is CASSDTGERQPQHF.

This clone came up a few times. This chain uses TRBV6-4 with TRBJ2-3, with TRBD2 matching 8 bases. The germline V gene has CDR1 MRHNA and CDR2 SNTAGT. J was trimmed by 4 bases and V by 5 bases; bases with no gene match: 11. There are 16 residues in the CDR3. The CDR3 DNA sequence: TGTGCCAGCAGTCAATCTAGTAGCGGGGTACCAGATACGCAGTATTTT. Protein: CASSQSSSGVPDTQYF.

The chain has TRBV19 and TRBJ2-2; 11 bases line up with TRBD2. V lost 7 bases, J lost 6 bases, and 7 bases stayed unmatched. From germline, CDR1 is LNHDA and CDR2 SQIVND (reference sequence). CDR3 length: 15 residues. The CDR3 is CASIVTSGGPGELFF. CDR3 sequence (DNA): TGTGCCAGTATCGTAACTAGCGGGGGTCCCGGGGAGCTGTTTTTT. The variable domain in full, completed from reference TRBV19 and TRBJ2-2, reads DGGITQSPKYLFRKEGQNVTLSCEQNLNHDAMYWYRQDPGQGLRLIYYSQIVNDFQKGDIAEGYSVSREKKESFPLTVTSAQKNPTAFYLCASIVTSGGPGELFFGEGSRLTVL.